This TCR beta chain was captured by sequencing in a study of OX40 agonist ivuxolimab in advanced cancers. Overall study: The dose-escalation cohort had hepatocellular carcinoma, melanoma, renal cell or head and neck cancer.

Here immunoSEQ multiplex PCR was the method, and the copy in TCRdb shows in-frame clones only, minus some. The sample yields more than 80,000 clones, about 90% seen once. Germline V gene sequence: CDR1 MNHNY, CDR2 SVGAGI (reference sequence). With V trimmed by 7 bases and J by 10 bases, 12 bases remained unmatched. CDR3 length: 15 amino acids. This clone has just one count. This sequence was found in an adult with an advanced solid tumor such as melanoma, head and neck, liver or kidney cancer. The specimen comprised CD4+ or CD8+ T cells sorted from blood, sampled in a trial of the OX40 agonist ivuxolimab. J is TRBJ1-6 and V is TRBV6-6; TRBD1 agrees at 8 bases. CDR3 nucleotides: TGTGCCAGCAACCCCGACAGGGGCCCCGTGTCACCCCTCCACTTT. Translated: CASNPDRGPVSPLHF.